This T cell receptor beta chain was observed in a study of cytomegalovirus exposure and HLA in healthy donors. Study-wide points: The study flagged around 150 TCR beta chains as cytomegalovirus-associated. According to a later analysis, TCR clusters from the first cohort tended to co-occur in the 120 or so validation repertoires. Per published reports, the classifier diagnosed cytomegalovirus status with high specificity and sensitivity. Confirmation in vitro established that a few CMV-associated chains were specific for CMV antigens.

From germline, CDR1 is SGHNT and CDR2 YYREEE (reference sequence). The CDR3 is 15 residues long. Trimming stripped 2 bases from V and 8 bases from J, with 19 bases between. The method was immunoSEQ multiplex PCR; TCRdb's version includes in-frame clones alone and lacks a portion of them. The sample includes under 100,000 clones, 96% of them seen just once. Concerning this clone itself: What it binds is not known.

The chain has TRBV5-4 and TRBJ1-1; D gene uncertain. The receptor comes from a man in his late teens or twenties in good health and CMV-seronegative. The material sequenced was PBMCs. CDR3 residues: CASSLANQRYEEAFF. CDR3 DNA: TGTGCCAGCAGCTTAGCCAACCAGCGATACGAAGAAGCTTTCTTT.